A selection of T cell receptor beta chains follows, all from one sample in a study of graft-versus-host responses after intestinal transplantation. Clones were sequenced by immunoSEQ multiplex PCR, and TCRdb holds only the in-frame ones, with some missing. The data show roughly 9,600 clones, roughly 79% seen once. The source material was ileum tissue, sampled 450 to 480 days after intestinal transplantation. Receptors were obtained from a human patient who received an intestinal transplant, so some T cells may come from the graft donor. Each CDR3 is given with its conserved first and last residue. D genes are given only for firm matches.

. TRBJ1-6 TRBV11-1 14 CASSFGGSYSPLHF TGTGCCAGCAGCTTCGGGGGATCCTACTCACCCCTCCACTTT
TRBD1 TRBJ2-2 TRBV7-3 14 CASSFGTGIGELFF TGTGCCAGCAGCTTTGGGACAGGAATCGGGGAGCTGTTTTTT
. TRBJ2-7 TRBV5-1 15 CASSFLFPETYEQYF TGCGCCAGCAGCTTTCTATTTCCCGAAACCTACGAGCAGTACTTC
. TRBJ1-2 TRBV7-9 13 CASSLARGGGYTF TGTGCCAGCAGCTTGGCTAGGGGAGGTGGCTACACCTTC
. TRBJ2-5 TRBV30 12 CAWSSGLETQYF TGTGCCTGGAGTTCAGGGCTGGAGACCCAGTACTTC
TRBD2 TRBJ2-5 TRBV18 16 CASSPVTSGGLTTQYF TGTGCCAGCTCACCAGTGACTAGCGGGGGCCTGACAACCCAGTACTTC
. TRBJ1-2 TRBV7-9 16 CASGGGRGGSGEGYTF TGTGCCAGCGGTGGTGGAAGGGGAGGGAGTGGAGAAGGCTACACCTTC
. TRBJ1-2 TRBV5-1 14 CASSLGSGAGGYTF TGTGCCAGCAGCTTGGGCTCTGGGGCAGGTGGCTACACCTTC
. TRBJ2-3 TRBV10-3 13 CAISAGGGDTQYF TGTGCCATCAGTGCCGGGGGAGGAGATACGCAGTATTTT
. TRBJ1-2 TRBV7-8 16 CASSSAATGSNYGYTF TGTGCCAGCAGCTCCGCTGCGACAGGCTCTAACTATGGCTACACCTTC
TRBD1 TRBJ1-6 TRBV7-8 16 CASSALPGQGSSPLHF TGTGCCAGCAGCGCCCTCCCGGGACAGGGTTCCTCACCCCTCCACTTT